The source of this T cell receptor (beta chain) is a study of blood T cell repertoires in COVID-19. For the study at large: PBMCs, B-cell-depleted T cells, or T cells were the source of the cDNA or gDNA that made up the material.

Original processing notes: Amplified reference gene primers provided the basis for estimating nucleated cell counts. Using immunoSEQ multiplex PCR, the repertoire was profiled, and TCRdb retains in-frame clones only, with some absent. V and J calls and clone size follow that table, whereas D and trimming were derived from the DNA. The sample lists around 260,000 clones, 70% to 90% occurring once. The CDR3 runs 17 residues. Germline V lookup: CDR1 SGHNT, CDR2 YYREEE (reference sequence). V gave up 4 bases and J gave up 8 bases; unmatched junction bases: 18. The chain has TRBV5-4 and TRBJ1-2; 9 bases map to TRBD1. The sample comprised peripheral blood. The clonotype was recovered from a young man with active or convalescent COVID-19. CDR3 loop: CASSAPGQGWRMGGYTF. CDR3 nucleotide sequence: TGTGCCAGCAGCGCGCCGGGACAGGGATGGAGAATGGGGGGCTACACCTTC.